This T cell receptor (beta chain) was found in a study of blood T cells in healthy people across ages. Together with a sample-barcoded 5' primer, a J-beta primer mix was included in a second PCR lasting about 7 to 11 cycles. TCRdb processed the 5' RACE reads anew with MiXCR; each CDR3 protein has one entry. The sample contains 1.5 million to 2 million distinct CDR3 sequences, around 48% of which appear only once. Study-wide results and caveats: The unknown donor CMV status may have confounded expanded clonotype changes. Naive T cell percentage and TCR beta diversity correlated strongly.

Germline loops: CDR1 SGHTA, CDR2 FQGNSA. The V and J ends lost 5 bases and 2 bases, in that order; junction bases with no gene match: 6. This CDR3 has 17 amino acids. Ranging in age from roughly 6 to 100, the donors were healthy Caucasian individuals from Russia. To note about this clonotype: As yet, its antigen is unknown.

This clonotype originated in a woman between 35 and 50 years old in good health. The sequenced sample consisted of blood. This chain joins TRBV7-2 and TRBJ2-6; the match to TRBD2 covers 10 bases. The CDR3 DNA sequence: TGTGCCAGCAGCCGAGCGGGGGGGCTAGCTGGGGCCAACGTCCTGACTTTC. Protein sequence: CASSRAGGLAGANVLTF.